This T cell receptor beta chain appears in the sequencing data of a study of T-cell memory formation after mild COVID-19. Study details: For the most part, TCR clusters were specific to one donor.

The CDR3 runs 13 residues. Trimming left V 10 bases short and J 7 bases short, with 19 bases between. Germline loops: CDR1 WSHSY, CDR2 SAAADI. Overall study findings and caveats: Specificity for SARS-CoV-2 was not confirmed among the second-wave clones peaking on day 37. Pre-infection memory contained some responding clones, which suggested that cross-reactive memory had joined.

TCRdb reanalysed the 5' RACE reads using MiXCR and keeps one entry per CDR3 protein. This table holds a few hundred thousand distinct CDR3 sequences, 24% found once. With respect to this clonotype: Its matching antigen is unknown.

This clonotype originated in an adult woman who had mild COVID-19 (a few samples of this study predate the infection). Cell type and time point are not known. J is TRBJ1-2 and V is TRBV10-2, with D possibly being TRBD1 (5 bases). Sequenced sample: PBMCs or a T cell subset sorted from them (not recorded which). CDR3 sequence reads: CATWGSFRFGYTF. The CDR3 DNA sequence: TGCGCCACATGGGGCAGTTTTAGGTTTGGCTACACCTTC.